The sequence of this T cell receptor (beta chain) was determined in a study of cytomegalovirus exposure and HLA in healthy donors. Study outcomes and limitations: Common viral pathogens seemed to be connected with several of the most significant clusters, according to a later analysis. Most subjects had HLA-A and HLA-B alleles reportedly predicted accurately by TCR beta sequences. In an earlier analysis, most TCR beta V segments were productive about 87% or about 30% of the time.

60 Vbeta and 13 Jbeta primers were used in PCR. Some clones are missing from TCRdb's copy, which holds only in-frame ones; the method was immunoSEQ multiplex PCR. The data contain 92,000 or so clones, over 60% of them singletons. These donors, healthy bone marrow donors, were studied. CDR1 and CDR2 from the germline V gene are SGHTA and FQGNSA. CDR3 size: 14 residues. The junction had 6 bases not matched to a gene; V was cut back by 1 base and J by 8 bases. A note on this clone: Its specificity is unknown.

This chain uses TRBV7-2 with TRBJ1-2; 8 positions agree with TRBD1. The clonotype comes from a woman between 45 and 60 years old in good health and CMV-seropositive. The sample comprised PBMCs. The CDR3 DNA sequence: TGTGCCAGCAGCTTAGATCAGGGGGCGCGGGGCTACACCTTC. Protein sequence: CASSLDQGARGYTF.